Each of the 24 T cell receptor beta chains below was sequenced from the same sample in a study of T-cell reconstitution after alpha-beta-depleted transplantation in children. The library targeted TCRbeta and was prepared with unique molecular identifiers. TCRdb processed the PCR reads anew with MiXCR; each CDR3 protein has one entry. The sample comprises approximately 400,000 distinct CDR3 sequences, 15% to 20% of which are singletons, and around 28% rests with the top ten. The sample consisted of PBMCs, mostly from graft donor cells, taken 360 days after TCRalphabeta/CD19-depleted stem cell transplant. Receptor source: a boy in the first two years of life who had a stem cell transplant for Wiskott-Aldrich syndrome, so the T cells may come from the graft donor.

The chain has TRBV5-1 and TRBJ2-2, with 8 nucleotides matching TRBD1. The CDR3 covers 15 residues. CDR1 is SGHRS and CDR2 is YFSETQ in the germline V gene. Trimming took 1 base from V and 5 from J; bases not matched to a gene: 4. The DNA of the CDR3 is TGCGCCAGCAGCTTGTTAACAGGGGGAACCGGGGAGCTGTTTTTT. Amino acid sequence: CASSLLTGGTGELFF.

This clonotype has a handful of counts. The chain uses TRBV4-1 and TRBJ2-2; 7 bases align to TRBD1. Germline V CDR1 and CDR2: MGHRA, YSYEKL. The J segment lost 1 base and the V segment lost 0 bases, leaving 11 bases of the junction unmatched. This CDR3 spans 19 amino acids. CDR3: CASSQDRGRGTVNTGELFF. The CDR3 DNA follows: TGCGCCAGCAGCCAAGATAGGGGAAGAGGGACAGTGAACACCGGGGAGCTGTTTTTT.

The CDR3 spells CASSPYSGGRNIQYF. The CDR3 DNA sequence: TGTGCCAGCTCTCCATATAGCGGGGGACGAAACATTCAGTACTTC. The gene calls are TRBV18 and TRBJ2-4, with 9 nucleotides matching TRBD2. The germline gives CDR1 KGHSH, CDR2 LQKENI. The ends lost 6 bases at V and 6 bases at J; junction bases unmatched: 9. The CDR3 sequence is 15 residues long.

The chain carries TRBV20-1 and TRBJ2-1; D remains unclear. The V end lost 4 bases, the J end lost 1 base, and 11 bases lay between the germline ends. The CDR3 is 14 residues long. CDR1 DFQATT and CDR2 SNEGSKA come from the germline V gene (reference sequence). The CDR3 loop is CSAIQILSYNEQFF. CDR3 DNA sequence: TGCAGTGCTATCCAGATCTTATCCTACAATGAGCAGTTCTTC.

This clonotype has ten or more counts. V gene TRBV7-2 combines with J gene TRBJ2-3, with D perhaps matching TRBD2 (5 bases). The V end lost 0 bases, the J end lost 7 bases, and 8 bases lay between the germline ends. The CDR3 runs 13 residues. The germline V gene has CDR1 SGHTA and CDR2 FQGNSA. CDR3 sequence (DNA): TGTGCCAGCAGCTTAGCGAGCGGTAATACGCAGTATTTT. Encoded protein: CASSLASGNTQYF.

This clonotype turned up a few times. The chain has TRBV20-1 and TRBJ1-2, with a possible D match to TRBD1 (5 bases). Germline V CDR1 and CDR2: DFQATT, SNEGSKA (reference sequence). CDR3 length: 11 amino acids. The germline V and J ends were trimmed by 3 bases and 7 bases, with 9 bases remaining between them. In DNA, the CDR3 is TGCAGTGCTAGGTACAGGACTGGCTACACCTTC. This gives the protein CSARYRTGYTF.

This clonotype was counted a few times. The CDR3 region is CASSSGQNSGNTIYF. DNA for the CDR3: TGTGCCAGCAGTTCTGGACAGAACTCTGGAAACACCATATATTTT. The V call is TRBV12-3 or TRBV12-4, the J call TRBJ1-3; D possibly corresponds to TRBD1 (6 bases). Deletions cut 4 bases from V and 0 bases from J, with 10 bases between. The CDR3 is 15 amino acids.

This clonotype was counted only a few times. The chain links TRBV27 to TRBJ1-4; D remains unclear. Per germline, CDR1 MNHEY and CDR2 SMNVEV (reference sequence). Trimming stripped 2 bases from V and 2 bases from J, with 3 bases between. This CDR3 is built from 13 residues. The DNA of the CDR3 is TGTGCCAGCAGTTTACGCACTAATGAAAAACTGTTTTTT. It is translated as CASSLRTNEKLFF.

The V call is TRBV4-2, the J call TRBJ2-3; D is unclear. CDR3 length: 13 residues. With 3 bases removed from V and 4 bases from J, the gap between germline ends came to 8 bases. Germline V gives CDR1 LGHNA, CDR2 YNFKEQ. CDR3 bases: TGTGCCAGCAGCCAGCAGAGAGCAGATACGCAGTATTTT. Translating it yields CASSQQRADTQYF.

V usage is TRBV19 and J usage is TRBJ2-2, with 7 bases fitting TRBD2. Germline CDR1 LNHDA, CDR2 SQIVND (reference sequence). J lost 4 bases, V lost 4 bases, and 6 bases had no gene match. The length of the CDR3 is 15 residues. The CDR3 sequence: CASSSGSRGTGELFF. The CDR3, as DNA: TGTGCCAGTAGTAGCGGGAGTCGCGGCACCGGGGAGCTGTTTTTT.

In this sample, this clonotype turned up a few times. The chain links TRBV6-1 to TRBJ1-2; weak D call: TRBD1 (5 bases). Germline V gene sequence: CDR1 MNHNS, CDR2 SASEGT. CDR3 size: 13 residues. Trimming took 6 bases from V and 4 from J, leaving 12 bases between them. For the CDR3, the DNA is TGTGCCAGCAGACCCGGGACCCTCTATGGCTACACCTTC. The encoded protein is CASRPGTLYGYTF.

The rearrangement joins TRBV20-1 to TRBJ1-5, with 7 bases that match TRBD1. The CDR3 consists of 14 residues. The germline gives CDR1 DFQATT, CDR2 SNEGSKA (reference sequence). With 3 bases clipped from V and 4 bases from J, the junction kept 6 bases outside the gene matches. The CDR3 DNA reads as TGCAGTGCTAGCTGGACAGGAGGAAATCAGCCCCAGCATTTT. Its protein product is CSASWTGGNQPQHF.

This clonotype has only a few counts. CDR3 nucleotide sequence: TGTGCCAGCAGTTACTCGAAAGGCTTGGAGCAGTACTTC. It specifies CASSYSKGLEQYF. V gene TRBV6-2 or TRBV6-3 combines with J gene TRBJ2-7; no clear D. This CDR3 is 13 amino acids long. Trimming pared 0 bases from V and 7 bases from J, leaving 10 bases between. In germline, CDR1 is MNHEY, CDR2 SVGEGT.

The chain recombines TRBV19 with TRBJ2-7; D gene uncertain. CDR3 length: 13 amino acids. Per the germline V gene, CDR1 is LNHDA and CDR2 is SQIVND (reference sequence). V lost 5 bases, J lost 3 bases, and 11 bases lay in between. In DNA, the CDR3 is TGTGCCAGTAGTCGGCACTTGGACTACGAGCAGTACTTC. Protein: CASSRHLDYEQYF. Supplemented by reference TRBV19 and TRBJ2-7, the full variable domain reads DGGITQSPKYLFRKEGQNVTLSCEQNLNHDAMYWYRQDPGQGLRLIYYSQIVNDFQKGDIAEGYSVSREKKESFPLTVTSAQKNPTAFYLCASSRHLDYEQYFGPGTRLTVT.

The rearrangement joins TRBV4-1 to TRBJ2-3; tentative D call: TRBD1 (5 bases). Germline V gives CDR1 MGHRA, CDR2 YSYEKL. V lost 2 bases to trimming and J lost 5 bases, with 11 bases between them. The CDR3 has 14 amino acids. CDR3 DNA sequence: TGCGCCAGCAGCCAACAGGAAAGGGGAGATACGCAGTATTTT. Translated: CASSQQERGDTQYF.

This clonotype has only a few counts. The V call is TRBV7-2, the J call TRBJ2-7; D might be TRBD2 (5 bases). The CDR3 consists of 14 residues. Germline-derived CDR1 and CDR2 are SGHTA and FQGNSA. With 5 bases removed from V and 3 bases from J, the gap between germline ends came to 14 bases. CDR3 amino acids: CASSRERLDYEQYF. CDR3 coding DNA: TGTGCCAGCAGCCGAGAGCGGTTGGACTACGAGCAGTACTTC.

The chain is built from TRBV7-2 and TRBJ2-7; 10 bases match TRBD1. The CDR3 runs to 15 residues. In germline, CDR1 is SGHTA, CDR2 FQGNSA. V was clipped by 2 bases and J by 6 bases; unmatched bases: 7. The DNA of the CDR3 is TGTGCCAGCAGCTTAATCGGGACAGGGGTGGGCGAGCAGTACTTC. Protein product: CASSLIGTGVGEQYF.

A few counts support this clonotype. The chain links TRBV5-4 to TRBJ2-3, with D possibly being TRBD2 (6 bases). The CDR3 sequence is 13 residues long. V was shortened by 3 bases and J by 5 bases, with 10 bases between the two germline ends. Germline V gene sequence: CDR1 SGHNT, CDR2 YYREEE (reference sequence). The CDR3 DNA reads as TGTGCCAGCAGCTGGCGGGAAAAAGATACGCAGTATTTT. Translating gives CASSWREKDTQYF.

This chain connects TRBV12-3 or TRBV12-4 to TRBJ2-2, with unresolved D. V lost 3 bases and J 6 bases, leaving 14 bases between the germline ends. The CDR3 is made up of 15 amino acids. The CDR3 nucleotides are TGTGCCAGCAGTTTCCCTCGGACGGTGTCCGGGGAGCTGTTTTTT. This gives the protein CASSFPRTVSGELFF.

V gene TRBV5-1 combines with J gene TRBJ2-5, with 11 bases aligning to TRBD1. V shed 7 bases and J 1 base; nucleotides not matched to a gene: 12. Germline CDR1 SGHRS, CDR2 YFSETQ. The CDR3 extends over 17 amino acids. CDR3 coding DNA: TGCGCCAGCCGGTTCAGGGGACAGGGGGGATTCCAAGAGACCCAGTACTTC. Translated, it gives CASRFRGQGGFQETQYF.

In this sample, this clonotype turned up many times. The gene calls are TRBV20-1 and TRBJ2-1; 11 bases align to TRBD2. J lost 6 bases, V lost 1 base, and 2 bases had no gene match. The CDR3 has 14 amino acids. The germline CDR1 and CDR2 sequences are DFQATT and SNEGSKA (reference sequence). CDR3 DNA: TGCAGTGCTAGAGGACTAGCGGGAATCAATGAGCAGTTCTTC. This translates into CSARGLAGINEQFF.

This clonotype was counted ten times or more. This chain uses TRBV7-6 with TRBJ2-1, with 8 positions matching TRBD2. Germline CDR1 reads SGHVS; CDR2 reads FNYEAQ. V lost 4 bases to trimming and J lost 6 bases; unmatched junction nucleotides: 11. CDR3 length equals 16 residues. The CDR3 coding sequence is TGTGCCAGCAGCTACCAAGCGGGAGTTACTCTCAATGAGCAGTTCTTC. Translating it yields CASSYQAGVTLNEQFF. Full variable domain (rest looked up from reference TRBV7-6 and TRBJ2-1): GAGVSQSPRYKVTKRGQDVALRCDPISGHVSLYWYRQALGQGPEFLTYFNYEAQQDKSGLPNDRFSAERPEGSISTLTIQRTEQRDSAMYRCASSYQAGVTLNEQFFGPGTRLTVL.

The chain couples TRBV10-3 to TRBJ2-7; D may be TRBD1 (6 bases). CDR3 length equals 13 residues. Trimming pared 3 bases from V and 5 bases from J, leaving 11 bases between. The V gene's germline CDR1 is ENHRY and CDR2 SYGVKD. For the CDR3, the DNA is TGTGCCATCAGTGAAGGGACAAAAAACGAGCAGTACTTC. This codes for CAISEGTKNEQYF.

This clonotype was recorded a few times. This chain connects TRBV5-1 to TRBJ2-1; 8 bases line up with TRBD1. CDR1 and CDR2 (germline): SGHRS, YFSETQ. CDR3 length: 16 amino acids. The J segment lost 3 bases and the V segment lost 1 base, leaving 6 bases of the junction unmatched. The CDR3 protein is CASSLPRTGNYNEQFF. CDR3 bases: TGCGCCAGCAGCTTGCCCCGGACAGGGAACTACAATGAGCAGTTCTTC.